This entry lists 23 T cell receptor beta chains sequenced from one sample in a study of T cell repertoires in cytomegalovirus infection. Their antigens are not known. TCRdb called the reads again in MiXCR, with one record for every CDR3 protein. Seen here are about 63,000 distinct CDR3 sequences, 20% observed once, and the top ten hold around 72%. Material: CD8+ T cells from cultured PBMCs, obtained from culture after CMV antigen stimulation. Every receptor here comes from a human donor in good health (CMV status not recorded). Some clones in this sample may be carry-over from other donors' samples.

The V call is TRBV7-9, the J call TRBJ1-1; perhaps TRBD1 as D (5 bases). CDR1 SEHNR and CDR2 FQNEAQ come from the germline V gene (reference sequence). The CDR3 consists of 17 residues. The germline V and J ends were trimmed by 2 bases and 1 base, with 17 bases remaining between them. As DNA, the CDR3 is TGTGCCAGCAGCTTACAGACAGCCCCTGTGGAGAACACTGAAGCTTTCTTT. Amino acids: CASSLQTAPVENTEAFF.

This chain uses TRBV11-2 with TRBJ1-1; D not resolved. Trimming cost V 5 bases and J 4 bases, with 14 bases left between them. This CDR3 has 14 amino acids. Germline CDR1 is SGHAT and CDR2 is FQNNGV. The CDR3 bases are TGTGCCAGCAGCCTGACTGATGCGGTCACTGAAGCTTTCTTT. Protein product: CASSLTDAVTEAFF.

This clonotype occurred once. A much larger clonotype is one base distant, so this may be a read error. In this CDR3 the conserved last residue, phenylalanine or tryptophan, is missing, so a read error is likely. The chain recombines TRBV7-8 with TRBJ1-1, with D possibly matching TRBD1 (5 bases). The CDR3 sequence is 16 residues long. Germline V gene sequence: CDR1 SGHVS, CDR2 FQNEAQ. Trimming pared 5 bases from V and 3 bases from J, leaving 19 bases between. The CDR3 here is CASSHELGAWDTEAFL. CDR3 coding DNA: TGTGCCAGCAGCCACGAGTTAGGGGCCTGGGACACTGAAGCTTTCTTA.

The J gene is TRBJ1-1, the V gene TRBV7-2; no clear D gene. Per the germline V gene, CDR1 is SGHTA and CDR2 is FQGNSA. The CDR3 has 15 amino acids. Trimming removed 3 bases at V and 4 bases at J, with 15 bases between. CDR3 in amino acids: CASSLGTFLGTEAFF. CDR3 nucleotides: TGTGCCAGCAGCTTGGGCACGTTTCTGGGCACTGAAGCTTTCTTT.

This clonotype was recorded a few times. The chain's CDR3 is CASRLGTVSYEQYF. DNA of the CDR3: TGTGCCAGCAGACTCGGGACAGTATCCTACGAGCAGTACTTC. This sequence joins TRBV12-3 or TRBV12-4 and TRBJ2-7, with TRBD1 matching 7 bases. The CDR3 runs 14 residues. The ends lost 6 bases at V and 1 base at J; junction bases unmatched: 6.

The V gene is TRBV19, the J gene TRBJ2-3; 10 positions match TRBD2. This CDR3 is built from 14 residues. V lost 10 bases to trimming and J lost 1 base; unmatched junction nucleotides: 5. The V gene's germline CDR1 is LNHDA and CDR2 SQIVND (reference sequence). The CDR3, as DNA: TGTGCCACCATAGCGGGGGGACGCACAGATACGCAGTATTTT. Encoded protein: CATIAGGRTDTQYF.

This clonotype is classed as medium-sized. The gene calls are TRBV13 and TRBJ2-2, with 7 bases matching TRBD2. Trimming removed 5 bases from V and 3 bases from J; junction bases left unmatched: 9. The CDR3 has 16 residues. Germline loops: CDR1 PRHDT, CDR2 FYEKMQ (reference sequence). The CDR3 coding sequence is TGTGCCAGCAGCCACAGAGGGCGGGGGTACACCGGGGAGCTGTTTTTT. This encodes CASSHRGRGYTGELFF.

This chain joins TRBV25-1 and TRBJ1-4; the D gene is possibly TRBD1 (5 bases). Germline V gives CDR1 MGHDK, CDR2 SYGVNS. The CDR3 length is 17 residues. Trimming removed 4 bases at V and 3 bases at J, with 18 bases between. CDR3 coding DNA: TGTGCCAGCAGTGGATATCTCCAGGGCAGCCCTAATGAAAAACTGTTTTTT. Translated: CASSGYLQGSPNEKLFF.

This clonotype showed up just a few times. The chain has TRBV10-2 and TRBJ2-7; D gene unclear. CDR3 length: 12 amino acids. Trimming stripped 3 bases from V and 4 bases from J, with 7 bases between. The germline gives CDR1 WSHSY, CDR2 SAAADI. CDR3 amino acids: CASSETLYEQYF. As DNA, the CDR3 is TGCGCCAGCAGTGAAACACTTTACGAGCAGTACTTC.

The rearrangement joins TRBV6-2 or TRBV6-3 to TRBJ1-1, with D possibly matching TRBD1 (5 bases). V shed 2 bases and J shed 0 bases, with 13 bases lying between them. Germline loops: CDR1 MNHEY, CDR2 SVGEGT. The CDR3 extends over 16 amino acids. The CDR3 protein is CASSYRQGPMNTEAFF. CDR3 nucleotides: TGTGCCAGCAGTTACAGGCAGGGCCCAATGAACACTGAAGCTTTCTTT.

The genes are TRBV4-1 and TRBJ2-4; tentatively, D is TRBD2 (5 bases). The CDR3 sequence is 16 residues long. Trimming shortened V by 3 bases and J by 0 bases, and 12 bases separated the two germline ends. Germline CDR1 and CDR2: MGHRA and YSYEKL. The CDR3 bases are TGCGCCAGCAGCCAGGCCCCCGGGAAAGCCAAAAACATTCAGTACTTC. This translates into CASSQAPGKAKNIQYF.

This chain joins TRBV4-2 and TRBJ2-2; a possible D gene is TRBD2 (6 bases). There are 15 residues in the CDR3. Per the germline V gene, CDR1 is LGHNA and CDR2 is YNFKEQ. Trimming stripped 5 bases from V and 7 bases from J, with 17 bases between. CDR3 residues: CASSYSGLQGGELFF. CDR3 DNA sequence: TGTGCCAGCAGCTATAGCGGACTTCAGGGCGGGGAGCTGTTTTTT.

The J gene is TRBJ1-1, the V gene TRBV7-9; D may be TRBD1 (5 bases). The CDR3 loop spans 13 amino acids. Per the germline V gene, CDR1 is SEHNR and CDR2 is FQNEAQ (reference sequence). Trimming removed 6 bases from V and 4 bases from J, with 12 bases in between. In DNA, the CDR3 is TGTGCCAGCAGTGCAGGGTGGGCCACTGAAGCTTTCTTT. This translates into CASSAGWATEAFF.

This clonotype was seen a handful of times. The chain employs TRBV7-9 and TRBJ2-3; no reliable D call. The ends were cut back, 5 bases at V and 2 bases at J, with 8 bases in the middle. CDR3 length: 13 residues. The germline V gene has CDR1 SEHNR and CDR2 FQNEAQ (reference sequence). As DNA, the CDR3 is TGTGCCAGCAGCCCTACAGACACAGATACGCAGTATTTT. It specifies CASSPTDTDTQYF.

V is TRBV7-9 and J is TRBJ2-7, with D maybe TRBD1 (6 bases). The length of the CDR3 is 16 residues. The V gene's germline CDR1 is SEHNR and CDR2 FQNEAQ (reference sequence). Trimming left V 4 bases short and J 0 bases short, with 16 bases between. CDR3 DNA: TGTGCCAGCAGCTCTAACACAGGGACCCTCTCCTACGAGCAGTACTTC. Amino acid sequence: CASSSNTGTLSYEQYF. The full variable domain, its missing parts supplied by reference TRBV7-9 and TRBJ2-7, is DTGVSQNPRHKITKRGQNVTFRCDPISEHNRLYWYRQTLGQGPEFLTYFQNEAQLEKSRLLSDRFSAERPKGSFSTLEIQRTEQGDSAMYLCASSSNTGTLSYEQYFGPGTRLTVT.

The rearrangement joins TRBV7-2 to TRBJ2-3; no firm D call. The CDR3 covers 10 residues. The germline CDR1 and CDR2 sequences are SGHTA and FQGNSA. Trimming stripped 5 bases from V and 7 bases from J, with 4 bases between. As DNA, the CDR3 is TGTGCCAGCAGCGCCCATACGCAGTATTTT. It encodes CASSAHTQYF.

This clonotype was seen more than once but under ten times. The DNA of the CDR3 is TGTGCCAGCAGCTTAGAGCGGGGGGGCCTGTATCTTCCAGAGACCCAGTACTTC. Translation gives CASSLERGGLYLPETQYF. The rearrangement links TRBV7-2 to TRBJ2-5, with 10 bases lining up with TRBD2. Germline V gene data show CDR1 as SGHTA and CDR2 as FQGNSA. V lost 1 base, J lost 4 bases, and 12 bases stayed unmatched. The CDR3 length is 18 residues.

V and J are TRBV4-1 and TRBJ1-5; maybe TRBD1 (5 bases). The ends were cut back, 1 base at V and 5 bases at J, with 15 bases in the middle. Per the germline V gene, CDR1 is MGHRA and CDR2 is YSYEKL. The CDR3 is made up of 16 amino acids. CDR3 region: CASSQGGREAYQPQHF. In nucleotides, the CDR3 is TGCGCCAGCAGCCAAGGGGGCAGGGAGGCTTATCAGCCCCAGCATTTT.

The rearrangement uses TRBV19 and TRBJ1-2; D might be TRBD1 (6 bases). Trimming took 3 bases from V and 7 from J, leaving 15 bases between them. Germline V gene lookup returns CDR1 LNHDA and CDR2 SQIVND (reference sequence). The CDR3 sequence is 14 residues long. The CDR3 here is CASSIEGGASGYTF. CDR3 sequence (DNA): TGTGCCAGTAGTATTGAGGGGGGCGCGTCTGGCTACACCTTC.

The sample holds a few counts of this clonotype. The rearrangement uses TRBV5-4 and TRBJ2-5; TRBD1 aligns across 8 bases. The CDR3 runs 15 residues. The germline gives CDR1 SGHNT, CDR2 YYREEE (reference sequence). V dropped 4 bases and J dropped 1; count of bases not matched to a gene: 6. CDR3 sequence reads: CASSATGTGQETQYF. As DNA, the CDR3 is TGTGCCAGCAGCGCGACGGGGACAGGCCAAGAGACCCAGTACTTC.

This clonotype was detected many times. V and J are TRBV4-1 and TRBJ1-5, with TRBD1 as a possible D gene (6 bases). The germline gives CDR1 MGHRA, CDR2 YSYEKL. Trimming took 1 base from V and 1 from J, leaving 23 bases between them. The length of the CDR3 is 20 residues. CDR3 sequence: CASSQVGGEPGRVSNQPQHF. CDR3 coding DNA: TGCGCCAGCAGCCAAGTGGGGGGCGAACCGGGGAGAGTAAGCAATCAGCCCCAGCATTTT.

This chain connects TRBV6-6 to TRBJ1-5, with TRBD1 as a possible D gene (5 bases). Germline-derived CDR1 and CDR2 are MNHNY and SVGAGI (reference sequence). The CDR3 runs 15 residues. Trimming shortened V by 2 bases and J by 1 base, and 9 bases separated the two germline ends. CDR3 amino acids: CASSYGGESNQPQHF. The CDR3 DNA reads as TGTGCCAGCAGTTACGGGGGGGAAAGCAATCAGCCCCAGCATTTT.

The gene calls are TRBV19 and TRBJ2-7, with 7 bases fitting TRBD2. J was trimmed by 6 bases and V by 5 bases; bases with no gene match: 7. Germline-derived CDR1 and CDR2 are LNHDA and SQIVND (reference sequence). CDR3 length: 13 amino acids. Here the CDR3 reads CASSLAGSGEQYF. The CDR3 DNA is TGTGCCAGTAGTTTAGCGGGCTCCGGCGAGCAGTACTTC.